This TCR beta chain was found in a study of T cells in localized non-small cell lung cancer. Study-wide points: When the top 100 tumor clones were examined, a median approximately 59 of them also appeared in the adjacent lung, which was paired and uninvolved. Higher T cell density in the blood was associated with longer overall survival, whereas higher adjacent-lung clonality associated with shorter survival. Uninvolved adjacent lung had higher T cell clonality than tumor and all other tissues. Only one tumor region went through sequencing, so heterogeneity may still be there.

Concerning this clone: The antigen remains unidentified.

Produced via immunoSEQ multiplex PCR; TCRdb's table is partial and in-frame only. The sample yields some 30,000 clones, around 87% seen once. This CDR3 has 14 amino acids. Germline CDR1 MGHDK, CDR2 SYGVNS. Trimming removed 3 bases from V and 8 bases from J, with 16 bases in between. The sequencing here drew on peripheral blood mononuclear cells, taken before any cancer treatment. V usage is TRBV25-1 and J usage is TRBJ1-1, with D maybe TRBD1 (6 bases). The TCR was taken from a man between 40 and 70 years old with stage III lung adenocarcinoma. CDR3 amino acids: CASSEPTGRKEAFF. The CDR3 nucleotides are TGTGCCAGCAGTGAGCCAACAGGGAGGAAGGAAGCTTTCTTT. Variable domain in full (rest from reference TRBV25-1 and TRBJ1-1): EADIYQTPRYLVIGTGKKITLECSQTMGHDKMYWYQQDPGMELHLIHYSYGVNSTEKGDLSSESTVSRIRTEHFPLTLESARPSHTSQYLCASSEPTGRKEAFFGQGTRLTVV.